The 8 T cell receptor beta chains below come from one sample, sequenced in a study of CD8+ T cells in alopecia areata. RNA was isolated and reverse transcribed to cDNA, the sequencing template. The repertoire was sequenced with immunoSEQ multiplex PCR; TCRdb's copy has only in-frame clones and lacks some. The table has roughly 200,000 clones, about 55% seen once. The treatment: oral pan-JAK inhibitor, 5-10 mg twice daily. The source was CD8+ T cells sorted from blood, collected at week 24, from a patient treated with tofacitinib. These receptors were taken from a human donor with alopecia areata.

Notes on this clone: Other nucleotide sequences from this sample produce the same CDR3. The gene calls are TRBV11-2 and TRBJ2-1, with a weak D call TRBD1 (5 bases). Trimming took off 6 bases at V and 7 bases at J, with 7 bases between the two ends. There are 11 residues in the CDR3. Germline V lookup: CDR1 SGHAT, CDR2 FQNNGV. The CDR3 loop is CASSQGNEQFF. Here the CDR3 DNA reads TGTGCCAGCAGTCAGGGAAATGAGCAGTTCTTC.

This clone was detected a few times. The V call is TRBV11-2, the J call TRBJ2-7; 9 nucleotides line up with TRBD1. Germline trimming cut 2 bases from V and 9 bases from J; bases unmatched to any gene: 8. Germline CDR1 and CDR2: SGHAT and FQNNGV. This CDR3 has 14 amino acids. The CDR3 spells CASSLRDREKAQYF. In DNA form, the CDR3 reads TGTGCCAGCAGCTTACGGGACAGGGAAAAGGCGCAGTACTTC.

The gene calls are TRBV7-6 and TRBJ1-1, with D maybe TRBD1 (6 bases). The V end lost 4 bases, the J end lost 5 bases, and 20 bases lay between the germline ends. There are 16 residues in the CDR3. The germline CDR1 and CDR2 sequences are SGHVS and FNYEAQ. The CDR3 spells CASSSGSGGKETEAFF. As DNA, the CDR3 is TGTGCCAGCAGCTCGGGATCGGGGGGCAAGGAGACTGAAGCTTTCTTT.

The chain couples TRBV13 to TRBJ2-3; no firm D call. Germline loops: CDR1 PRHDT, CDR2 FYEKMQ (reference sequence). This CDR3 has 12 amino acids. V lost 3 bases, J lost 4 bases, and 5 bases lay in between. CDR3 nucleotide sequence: TGTGCCAGCAGCTTTCCCGCAGATACGCAGTATTTT. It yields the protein CASSFPADTQYF.

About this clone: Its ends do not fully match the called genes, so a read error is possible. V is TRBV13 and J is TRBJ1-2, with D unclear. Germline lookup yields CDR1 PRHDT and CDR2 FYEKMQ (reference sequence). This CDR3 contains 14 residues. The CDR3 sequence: CASSPQRSNDGYTF. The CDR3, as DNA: TGTGCCAGCAGCCCCCAGCGGAGTAACGATGGCTACACCTTC.

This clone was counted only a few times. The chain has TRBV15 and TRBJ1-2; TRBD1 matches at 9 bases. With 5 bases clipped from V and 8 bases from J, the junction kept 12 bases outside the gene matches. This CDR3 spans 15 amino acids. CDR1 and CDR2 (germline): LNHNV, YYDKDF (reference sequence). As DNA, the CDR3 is TGTGCCACCAGCTTATCCGGGACAGGGATTCGGGGCTACACCTTC. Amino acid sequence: CATSLSGTGIRGYTF.

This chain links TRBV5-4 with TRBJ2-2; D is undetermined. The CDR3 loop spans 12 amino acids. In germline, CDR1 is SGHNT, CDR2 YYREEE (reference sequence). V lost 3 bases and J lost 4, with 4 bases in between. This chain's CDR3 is CASSSFTGELFF. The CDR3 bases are TGTGCCAGCAGCTCGTTCACCGGGGAGCTGTTTTTT. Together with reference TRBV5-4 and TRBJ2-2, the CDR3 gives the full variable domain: ETGVTQSPTHLIKTRGQQVTLRCSSQSGHNTVSWYQQALGQGPQFIFQYYREEENGRGNFPPRFSGLQFPNYSSELNVNALELDDSALYLCASSSFTGELFFGEGSRLTVL.

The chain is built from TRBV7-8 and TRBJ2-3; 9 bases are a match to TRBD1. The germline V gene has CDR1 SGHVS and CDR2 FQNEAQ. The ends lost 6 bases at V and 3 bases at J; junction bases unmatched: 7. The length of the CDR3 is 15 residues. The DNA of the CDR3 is TGTGCCAGCAGAACACAGGGGGCTGGTACAGATACGCAGTATTTT. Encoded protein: CASRTQGAGTDTQYF.